The 32 T cell receptor beta chains below all came from one sample that was sequenced in a study of blood T cells in healthy people across ages. PCR was performed a second time for about 7 to 11 cycles using a sample-barcoded 5' primer and a J-beta primer mix. TCRdb reanalysed the 5' RACE reads using MiXCR and keeps one entry per CDR3 protein. The sample holds about 1.6 million distinct CDR3 sequences, about 31% seen once. The sequencing sample was made of blood. The source is a woman between 25 and 40 years old in good health.

This clonotype was seen more than once but under ten times. The chain is built from TRBV7-6 and TRBJ2-5; 8 bases line up with TRBD1. The DNA end favors TRBJ2-7, so the J call may be wrong. This CDR3 has 13 residues. CDR1 is SGHVS, CDR2 FNYEAQ, per germline. The CDR3 spells CASSLTTGDEQYF. CDR3 in DNA: TGTGCCAGCAGCCTCACGACAGGGGACGAGCAGTACTTC.

This clonotype was observed a single time. A single base separates this from a much larger clone, so it may be a read error. The genes are TRBV12-3 or TRBV12-4 and TRBJ2-5, with D possibly matching TRBD1 (7 bases). The assigned J gene may be wrong: the sequence end matches TRBJ2-7 better. This CDR3 has 14 residues. CDR3 region: CANTMAGGINEQYF. CDR3 in DNA: TGTGCCAACACAATGGCAGGGGGGATCAACGAGCAGTACTTC.

The chain joins TRBV10-1 to TRBJ2-2; D might be TRBD2 (6 bases). CDR1 is WNHNN, CDR2 SYGVQD, per germline (reference sequence). Deletions cut 6 bases from V and 1 base from J, with 9 bases between. The length of the CDR3 is 14 residues. CDR3 sequence reads: CASRKGLNTGELFF. For the CDR3, the DNA is TGCGCCAGCAGGAAGGGACTGAACACCGGGGAGCTGTTTTTT.

This clonotype has a handful of counts. The chain employs TRBV30 and TRBJ1-5; D remains ambiguous. V was cut by 2 bases and J by 4 bases, with 15 bases left in between. Germline V gene lookup returns CDR1 GTSNPN and CDR2 SVGIG (reference sequence). This CDR3 has 15 amino acids. CDR3 DNA sequence: TGTGCCTGGAGTCCAACGACGGTTACTAATCAGCCCCAGCATTTT. Its translation is CAWSPTTVTNQPQHF.

The chain has TRBV30 and TRBJ2-7; 12 positions match TRBD2. After removal of 2 bases from V and 1 base from J, the junction contained 3 bases not matched to a gene. This CDR3 is 15 amino acids long. Germline V gives CDR1 GTSNPN, CDR2 SVGIG (reference sequence). The CDR3 DNA reads as TGTGCCTGGAGTACCGGACTAGCGGGATCCTACGAGCAGTACTTC. Its protein is CAWSTGLAGSYEQYF.

The rearrangement uses TRBV27 and TRBJ1-2, with TRBD1 matching over 8 bases. This CDR3 comprises 17 residues. The germline V gene has CDR1 MNHEY and CDR2 SMNVEV (reference sequence). J lost 0 bases, V lost 5 bases, and 11 bases had no gene match. The CDR3 protein is CASSPIPSRGPNYGYTF. CDR3 bases: TGTGCCAGCAGTCCCATTCCGAGCAGGGGGCCTAACTATGGCTACACCTTC.

The rearrangement joins TRBV28 to TRBJ1-5; D possibly corresponds to TRBD1 (5 bases). V lost 4 bases to trimming and J lost 4 bases, with 17 bases between them. Germline V lookup: CDR1 MDHEN, CDR2 SYDVKM. The CDR3 covers 16 residues. The CDR3 sequence: CASSSTGRERNQPQHF. The DNA of the CDR3 is TGTGCCAGCAGTTCAACGGGCAGGGAAAGAAATCAGCCCCAGCATTTT.

The chain recombines TRBV20-1 with TRBJ2-7; TRBD2 matches at 11 bases. The V segment lost 5 bases and the J segment 3 bases; nucleotides outside the gene matches: 6. The CDR3 contains 14 residues. Germline V lookup: CDR1 DFQATT, CDR2 SNEGSKA (reference sequence). CDR3 protein: CSAVRLAGNYEQYF. DNA of the CDR3: TGCAGTGCTGTAAGACTAGCGGGAAACTACGAGCAGTACTTC.

The V call is TRBV20-1, the J call TRBJ2-5, with 10 bases fitting TRBD1. The CDR3 consists of 15 residues. V lost 6 bases, J lost 5 bases, and 12 bases stayed unmatched. CDR1 DFQATT and CDR2 SNEGSKA come from the germline V gene (reference sequence). CDR3 sequence: CSANLGQGGGETQYF. The CDR3 DNA sequence: TGCAGTGCAAACCTCGGACAGGGGGGGGGTGAGACCCAGTACTTC.

The chain links TRBV7-2 to TRBJ2-1, with D possibly being TRBD2 (5 bases). The germline V gene encodes CDR1 SGHTA and CDR2 FQGNSA. The CDR3 consists of 14 residues. V shed 0 bases and J shed 7 bases, with 10 bases lying between them. CDR3 in amino acids: CASSLARTLNEQFF. CDR3 in DNA: TGTGCCAGCAGCTTAGCCCGGACTCTAAATGAGCAGTTCTTC.

This clonotype has more than one count but fewer than ten. This chain uses TRBV6-1 with TRBJ2-3; tentatively, D is TRBD2 (6 bases). In germline, CDR1 is MNHNS, CDR2 SASEGT. Trimming left V 4 bases short and J 6 bases short, with 20 bases between. The CDR3 consists of 16 residues. The CDR3 sequence: CASSAHWRGTGDTQYF. In DNA form, the CDR3 reads TGTGCCAGCAGTGCCCACTGGCGGGGCACCGGGGATACGCAGTATTTT.

The chain couples TRBV7-2 to TRBJ2-1; no clear D gene. The CDR3 totals 16 residues. Per germline, CDR1 SGHTA and CDR2 FQGNSA. Trimming took off 4 bases at V and 9 bases at J, with 22 bases between the two ends. The CDR3 bases are TGTGCCAGCAGCTACCTCGTGTCTAGAGGTCGGGTTGAGCAGTTCTTC. Its protein product is CASSYLVSRGRVEQFF.

The chain uses TRBV7-2 and TRBJ2-3; perhaps TRBD2 as D (5 bases). Germline V gene data show CDR1 as SGHTA and CDR2 as FQGNSA. With 1 base removed from V and 6 bases from J, the gap between germline ends came to 14 bases. The CDR3 totals 15 residues. The CDR3 DNA is TGTGCCAGCAGCTTAGTTGACTCCCGGAGGGATACGCAGTATTTT. Its translation: CASSLVDSRRDTQYF.

This clonotype was detected ten times or more. This chain uses TRBV29-1 with TRBJ2-5, with D maybe TRBD2 (6 bases). The CDR3 is 14 amino acids. Per the germline V gene, CDR1 is SQVTM and CDR2 is ANQGSEA. V was pared by 4 bases and J by 5 bases, with 17 bases between. The CDR3 DNA follows: TGCAGCGTTGGGAAGGGCGGGACGAGGGAGACCCAGTACTTC. Translating gives CSVGKGGTRETQYF. Complete variable domain (other parts from reference TRBV29-1 and TRBJ2-5): SAVISQKPSRDICQRGTSLTIQCQVDSQVTMMFWYRQQPGQSLTLIATANQGSEATYESGFVIDKFPISRPNLTFSTLTVSNMSPEDSSIYLCSVGKGGTRETQYFGPGTRLLVL.

This clonotype was recorded a few times. The V and J genes are TRBV19 and TRBJ2-3, with 9 bases aligning to TRBD2. This CDR3 is 13 amino acids long. Unmatched junction bases numbered 7, after V lost 10 bases and J lost 5 bases. From germline, CDR1 is LNHDA and CDR2 SQIVND (reference sequence). The CDR3 loop is CATAGLAVDTQYF. CDR3 sequence (DNA): TGTGCCACCGCGGGACTAGCAGTAGATACGCAGTATTTT.

This clonotype was detected ten times or more. The chain has TRBV7-2 and TRBJ1-2, with D tentatively TRBD1 (5 bases). CDR3 length: 14 amino acids. CDR1 is SGHTA, CDR2 FQGNSA, per germline. V was shortened by 1 base and J by 8 bases, with 14 bases between the two germline ends. CDR3 in DNA: TGTGCCAGCAGCTTAGGCGCAGGGACTGGAGGCTACACCTTC. Amino acids: CASSLGAGTGGYTF.

This rearrangement joins TRBV16 to TRBJ1-1; a possible D gene is TRBD1 (6 bases). CDR1 is KGHSY and CDR2 is FQNENV in the germline V gene. This CDR3 region has 14 residues. V was pared by 0 bases and J by 4 bases, with 9 bases between. The chain's CDR3 is CASSQSEGGTEAFF. CDR3 bases: TGTGCCAGCAGCCAATCTGAAGGGGGCACTGAAGCTTTCTTT.

About this clonotype itself: Sequence at one end of the junction differs from germline and may be a read error. The chain has TRBV29-1 and TRBJ1-1; D is uncertain. Germline values: CDR1 SQVTM, CDR2 ANQGSEA. The CDR3 covers 13 residues. The CDR3 DNA reads TGCAGCGTTGATAGACGGATGAACACTGGAGCTTTCTTT. Protein sequence: CSVDRRMNTGAFF.

The chain carries TRBV15 and TRBJ1-4, with TRBD1 as a possible D gene (6 bases). CDR3 length: 16 amino acids. Trimming left V 0 bases short and J 5 bases short, with 13 bases between. The V gene's germline CDR1 is LNHNV and CDR2 YYDKDF (reference sequence). CDR3: CATSRDMGHPNEKLFF. CDR3 nucleotide sequence: TGTGCCACCAGCAGAGATATGGGACACCCAAATGAAAAACTGTTTTTT.

This clonotype was recorded many times. The CDR3 protein is CASSPGVYGDTQYF. The DNA for the CDR3 is TGTGCCAGCAGTCCCGGGGTTTACGGAGATACGCAGTATTTT. This chain joins TRBV27 and TRBJ2-3; maybe TRBD2 (5 bases). Trimming cost V 5 bases and J 5 bases, with 14 bases left between them. CDR1 is MNHEY and CDR2 is SMNVEV in the germline V gene (reference sequence). CDR3 length: 14 amino acids.

The chain employs TRBV20-1 and TRBJ1-2, with D possibly being TRBD1 (5 bases). CDR3 length equals 19 residues. V lost 3 bases and J lost 2, with 28 bases in between. Germline CDR1 reads DFQATT; CDR2 reads SNEGSKA (reference sequence). The CDR3 sequence: CSARVRDSRSSLPNYGYTF. CDR3 bases: TGCAGTGCTAGGGTTCGGGACTCCCGAAGTAGCCTCCCGAACTATGGCTACACCTTC.

The chain carries TRBV12-3 or TRBV12-4 and TRBJ1-6; tentative D call: TRBD1 (5 bases). Trimming took 6 bases from V and 4 from J, leaving 10 bases between them. This CDR3 has 14 residues. Written as DNA, the CDR3 is TGTGCCAGCAGCACCGACAGTTATAATTCACCCCTCCACTTT. It is translated as CASSTDSYNSPLHF.

The V call is TRBV5-1, the J call TRBJ1-2; 10 nucleotides line up with TRBD1. Germline assignment: CDR1 SGHRS and CDR2 YFSETQ. Trimming at V came to 0 bases and at J to 8 bases, leaving 7 bases not matched to a gene. The CDR3 totals 15 residues. The CDR3 loop is CASSLADRGRVGYTF. CDR3 DNA sequence: TGCGCCAGCAGCTTGGCCGACAGGGGGCGAGTGGGCTACACCTTC.

Only a few counts were recorded for this clonotype. The V call is TRBV6-5, the J call TRBJ1-1; 10 bases match TRBD1. The germline V gene encodes CDR1 MNHEY and CDR2 SVGAGI. This CDR3 is built from 16 residues. V shed 0 bases and J 3 bases; nucleotides not matched to a gene: 4. The CDR3 DNA is TGTGCCAGCAGTTACTCAAAGGACAGGGGGTACACTGAAGCTTTCTTT. Amino acid sequence: CASSYSKDRGYTEAFF.

The chain carries TRBV6-6 and TRBJ2-7, with D uncertain. Germline values: CDR1 MNHNY, CDR2 SVGAGI (reference sequence). Between the trimmed V and J ends, which lost 3 bases and 5 bases, there was a span of 20 bases. The CDR3 contains 16 residues. The CDR3 loop is CASSYAVVLILHEQYF. CDR3 DNA: TGTGCCAGCAGTTATGCGGTTGTATTAATCCTCCACGAGCAGTACTTC.

The chain recombines TRBV4-2 with TRBJ1-5; possible D gene TRBD1, 5 bases. Per the germline V gene, CDR1 is LGHNA and CDR2 is YNFKEQ. V lost 0 bases and J lost 4, with 10 bases in between. The CDR3 loop spans 15 amino acids. In nucleotides, the CDR3 is TGTGCCAGCAGCCAAGAGCGATCAGGGAATCAGCCCCAGCATTTT. This sequence encodes CASSQERSGNQPQHF.

This clonotype was seen more than once but under ten times. The J gene is TRBJ2-3, the V gene TRBV6-5; no reliable D call. With 6 bases removed from V and 6 bases from J, the gap between germline ends came to 7 bases. Per the germline V gene, CDR1 is MNHEY and CDR2 is SVGAGI. The CDR3 length is 11 residues. The CDR3 spells CASSAHDTQYF. CDR3 DNA sequence: TGTGCCAGCAGCGCCCACGATACGCAGTATTTT.

This clonotype was detected ten times or more. The J gene is TRBJ1-5, the V gene TRBV12-3 or TRBV12-4, with no clear D. V was trimmed by 1 base and J by 6 bases, leaving 7 bases between them. The CDR3 consists of 13 residues. The chain's CDR3 is CASSLGAIQPQHF. In DNA, the CDR3 is TGTGCCAGCAGTTTAGGGGCGATTCAGCCCCAGCATTTT.

The chain carries TRBV4-1 and TRBJ2-5; 11 bases line up with TRBD2. The germline V gene has CDR1 MGHRA and CDR2 YSYEKL. The CDR3 has 18 residues. The J segment lost 3 bases and the V segment lost 4 bases, leaving 13 bases of the junction unmatched. The CDR3, as DNA: TGCGCCAGCAGCCTCTATCAGACTTCACTAGCGGGGGAAGAGACCCAGTACTTC. Translated: CASSLYQTSLAGEETQYF.

V and J are TRBV2 and TRBJ2-1; 10 bases match TRBD1. Germline CDR1 SNHLY, CDR2 FYNNEI. With V trimmed by 7 bases and J by 9 bases, 9 bases remained unmatched. The CDR3 length is 14 residues. Here the CDR3 DNA reads TGTGCCAGCATCCGGACAGGGGACAGGGGTGAGCAGTTCTTC. Translating it yields CASIRTGDRGEQFF.

The chain combines TRBV20-1 with TRBJ2-5, with TRBD2 matching over 11 bases. J was trimmed by 5 bases and V by 6 bases; bases with no gene match: 5. The CDR3 spans 13 residues. CDR1 is DFQATT, CDR2 SNEGSKA, per germline (reference sequence). The CDR3 DNA sequence: TGCAGTGCCCAGACTAGCGGGGCGGAGACCCAGTACTTC. This encodes CSAQTSGAETQYF.

This clonotype was seen more than once but under ten times. The rearrangement links TRBV6-1 to TRBJ1-1; the match to TRBD1 covers 7 bases. The CDR3 has 13 residues. Germline CDR1 is MNHNS and CDR2 is SASEGT. V was pared by 0 bases and J by 10 bases, with 5 bases of the junction left unmatched. The CDR3 is CASSEAGRGGAFF. In DNA, the CDR3 is TGTGCCAGCAGTGAAGCGGGCAGGGGGGGAGCTTTCTTT.